One TCR beta chain is described in this entry. This clonotype was detected many times. Its antigen is not yet known. Base qualities are not recorded, but no much larger clone differs from it by a single base. The TCR beta CDR3 regions were amplified from RNA transcripts. A first-round RT-PCR of the TCR CDR3 used the HTBI primer set with the Qiagen OneStep RT-PCR kit. Libraries were constructed in a second round of multiplex PCR, after which size selection and purification were carried out. The libraries were sequenced on an Illumina HiSeq2000 using paired-end 100 bp reads. For the original study's pipeline: Raw data were processed with SOAPnuke, discarding reads with adapters, uncalled bases, mean Phred below 15, or no exact constant-primer or identifier match. High-quality paired reads were merged using COPE v1.2.5, and each unique nucleotide sequence was defined as a clonotype. Clonotypes were aligned to IMGT TRBV, TRBD and TRBJ reference segments using MiTCR v1.1. The analysis was restricted to V-J combinations with a frequency above 0.0001, which together covered over 99% of the repertoires. The TCS score was defined as the ratio of F50 (clonal expansion) to E x V (chaos), calculated using BLOSUM62-based TCRdist between CDR3 peptides within each V-J. Welch's t-statistics and random forest reduced roughly 530 V-J features to 10 to 15, which were used in a naive Bayes classifier (R e1071). TCRdb ran its own pipeline on the public reads, namely fastp trimming at Q25 and MiXCR clone calling, and kept in-frame beta chains. Rows are unified per CDR3 protein, each entry keeping the most common DNA and genes. The authors' filters were not applied to this entry. The sample table shows around 600,000 distinct CDR3 sequences, and 15% to 19% are seen once. The ten largest make up about 7% of the sample.

A patient counted as having stable Graves' hyperthyroidism if no progression to ophthalmopathy occurred over 18 months of follow-up. The hyperthyroidism patients were between 18 and 65 years old and newly diagnosed, with a disease duration of less than 2 months. Patients with uncontrolled infections, other autoimmune diseases, pregnancy or lactation were excluded. Diagnoses were based on clinical symptoms, serum thyroxine and TRAb, thyroid ultrasound and orbital computed tomography. PBMCs were isolated from 7.5 to 10 ml of fresh peripheral blood by Ficoll-Paque density gradient centrifugation. Total RNA was extracted using Trizol reagent, and RNA quality was assessed on an Agilent 2100 Bioanalyzer. This record belongs to a study of T cells in Graves' hyperthyroidism and ophthalmopathy (dated by TCRdb to about 2019). Some background on the complete study: Peripheral blood was sampled at the time of initial diagnosis, prior to any treatment. TCR V-J signatures able to tell the groups apart were searched for in a discovery cohort of more than 90 patients, of whom under 45 had Graves' ophthalmopathy and around 56 had stable Graves' hyperthyroidism. Whether ophthalmopathy could be predicted prospectively was tested in an independent validation cohort made up of under 20 hyperthyroidism patients plus 17 patients who later progressed to ophthalmopathy. The 75 to 100 discovery patients were divided at random into training and test sets in a 7:3 ratio. Thyroid tissue and blood T-cell repertoires from about six Graves' hyperthyroidism patients were also compared in the study. After sampling, hyperthyroidism patients received methimazole starting at 30 mg daily, and ophthalmopathy patients received high-dose intravenous methylprednisolone. According to the paper, TCR Vbeta CDR3 sequencing was carried out on over 130 peripheral blood samples, which came from some 41 ophthalmopathy, fewer than 80 hyperthyroidism and approximately 17 progressor patients.

The CDR3 has 12 amino acids, counting the end cysteine and phenylalanine. This entry keeps only the CDR3 DNA: 36 bases, framed from base 1. V is clipped by 5 bases and J by 7 bases, and the sequence between their germline boundaries is 9 bases long. The germline V gene gives CDR1 as SGHAT and CDR2 as FQNNGV. The study at large found these results: During validation, the model predicted progression to ophthalmopathy a median of around six months ahead of onset, with approximately 70% sensitivity and 72% to 80% specificity. Most expanded thyroid clonotypes (frequency above 0.001) were also detected in blood, suggesting blood repertoires may reflect thyroid immune responses. No statistical method was used to set the sample size in advance, and investigators knew the group allocation. A model built on a 13 V-J signature distinguished ophthalmopathy from stable hyperthyroidism, reaching roughly 88% sensitivity and approximately 83% specificity in cross-validation and 80%/75% in testing.

The sequencing input was blood. The receptor was isolated from a woman between 25 and 40 years old with Graves' hyperthyroidism. Recombination linked TRBV11-2 to TRBJ2-1, and possibly TRBD1, on 6 matching bases. CDR3 loop: CASSRDRNEQFF. The DNA sequence is as follows: TGTGCCAGCAGCCGCGACAGGAATGAGCAGTTCTTC.